This record covers a single TCR beta chain. Its specificity is not known. It was by 5'RACE template switching with UMIs that TCR beta cDNA was made. Following a re-call of the 5' RACE reads, TCRdb has one entry per CDR3 protein and lacks DNA. The sample holds roughly 170,000 distinct CDR3 sequences. This record comes from a study of T cells expressing NK-cell markers. As for the study in general: HCMV seropositivity characterized most of the eight sequenced donors, and seronegativity one. Study-wide findings and caveats: Six donors carried dominant NKG2C+ clonotypes that made up roughly 1.0-8% of their CD8+ T cells.

Germline assignment: CDR1 MDHEN and CDR2 SYDVKM. CDR3 size: 16 residues. The V gene is TRBV28, the J gene TRBJ2-1; TCRdb outputs TRBD2, but without DNA this stays unchecked. Sequenced input: blood T cells: a sorted CD56 or NKG2C T cell subset, CD4+ or CD8+ T cells, or bulk PBMC T cells (not recorded which). The source of this sequence is a woman aged 18 to 75 in good health. This CDR3 is CASRPYGSGLRNEQFF.